Each of the 32 T cell receptor beta chains below was sequenced from the same sample in a study of early T cells in non-severe SARS-CoV-2 infection. TCRdb reprocessed the 5' RACE reads via MiXCR and lists one record per CDR3 protein. The data contain approximately 65,000 distinct CDR3 sequences, roughly 13% of them singletons. Source material: whole blood. The receptors derive from an adult who was a healthcare worker with PCR-confirmed SARS-CoV-2 infection or an uninfected control (not recorded which).

This clonotype turned up a few times. This chain links TRBV5-1 with TRBJ1-1, with 8 bases identical to TRBD1. The germline V gene has CDR1 SGHRS and CDR2 YFSETQ. This CDR3 has 16 amino acids. Trimming took 3 bases from V and 1 from J; bases not matched to a gene: 8. The CDR3 sequence: CASSWSQGATNTEAFF. The CDR3 DNA is TGCGCCAGCAGCTGGAGTCAGGGGGCTACGAACACTGAAGCTTTCTTT.

The chain combines TRBV2 with TRBJ1-2; 7 positions match TRBD1. The V segment lost 7 bases and the J segment 4 bases; nucleotides outside the gene matches: 6. Per the germline V gene, CDR1 is SNHLY and CDR2 is FYNNEI. This CDR3 has 13 amino acids. CDR3 coding DNA: TGTGCCAGCAAGGGACAGAAAGCCTATGGCTACACCTTC. Protein: CASKGQKAYGYTF.

This sequence joins TRBV5-1 and TRBJ2-3; 11 nucleotides line up with TRBD1. Germline CDR1 and CDR2: SGHRS and YFSETQ. The J segment lost 3 bases and the V segment lost 4 bases, leaving 7 bases of the junction unmatched. The CDR3 has 16 residues. The CDR3 DNA is TGCGCCAGCAGCGTAGGACAGGGGGCCATTACAGATACGCAGTATTTT. Its protein product is CASSVGQGAITDTQYF.

This clonotype was seen ten or more times. V and J are TRBV30 and TRBJ1-2; D is possibly TRBD1 (6 bases). The CDR3 consists of 15 residues. The V and J ends lost 4 bases and 8 bases respectively, with 23 bases between them. Germline CDR1 reads GTSNPN; CDR2 reads SVGIG (reference sequence). The CDR3, as DNA: TGTGCCTGGAATCCAATAAGCCCGGGGGCTGAAGGCTACACCTTC. Translating gives CAWNPISPGAEGYTF. The entire variable domain, with the rest obtained from reference TRBV30 and TRBJ1-2, is as follows: SQTIHQWPATLVQPVGSPLSLECTVEGTSNPNLYWYRQAAGRGLQLLFYSVGIGQISSEVPQNLSASRPQDRQFILSSKKLLLSDSGFYLCAWNPISPGAEGYTFGSGTRLTVV.

This clonotype came up many times. The chain uses TRBV11-2 and TRBJ2-5; 8 bases line up with TRBD2. The length of the CDR3 is 15 residues. V gave up 5 bases and J gave up 5 bases; unmatched junction bases: 10. Per germline, CDR1 SGHAT and CDR2 FQNNGV. CDR3 protein: CASSILAGGWETQYF. CDR3 DNA sequence: TGTGCCAGCAGCATCCTGGCGGGGGGTTGGGAGACCCAGTACTTC. The variable domain in full, completed from reference TRBV11-2 and TRBJ2-5, reads EAGVAQSPRYKIIEKRQSVAFWCNPISGHATLYWYQQILGQGPKLLIQFQNNGVVDDSQLPKDRFSAERLKGVDSTLKIQPAKLEDSAVYLCASSILAGGWETQYFGPGTRLLVL.

V is TRBV7-2 and J is TRBJ2-3; 7 bases align to TRBD1. Trimming took 1 base from V and 3 from J; bases not matched to a gene: 4. The CDR3 totals 15 residues. CDR1 and CDR2 (germline): SGHTA, FQGNSA. The CDR3 protein is CASSLVGTETDTQYF. In nucleotides, the CDR3 is TGTGCCAGCAGCTTAGTCGGGACAGAGACAGATACGCAGTATTTT.

This clonotype was counted between two and nine times. The chain links TRBV20-1 to TRBJ1-2, with 7 positions matching TRBD1. This CDR3 has 15 amino acids. Germline V lookup: CDR1 DFQATT, CDR2 SNEGSKA (reference sequence). Trimming took 2 bases from V and 0 from J; bases not matched to a gene: 6. The CDR3 DNA sequence: TGCAGTGCTAGACTCACACAGGGGCCTAACTATGGCTACACCTTC. It codes for CSARLTQGPNYGYTF.

The V and J genes are TRBV29-1 and TRBJ2-2, with D possibly matching TRBD2 (6 bases). The V end lost 7 bases, the J end lost 6 bases, and 9 bases lay between the germline ends. The CDR3 is made up of 11 amino acids. The germline gives CDR1 SQVTM, CDR2 ANQGSEA. The DNA of the CDR3 is TGCAGCGGAGGAGGGCCCGGGGAGCTGTTTTTT. This translates into CSGGGPGELFF.

This clonotype was seen more than once but under ten times. The chain combines TRBV3-1 with TRBJ2-7, with D possibly being TRBD2 (5 bases). Germline CDR1 is LGHDT and CDR2 is YNNKEL (reference sequence). This CDR3 comprises 14 residues. The germline V and J ends were trimmed by 3 bases and 3 bases, with 12 bases remaining between them. CDR3 coding DNA: TGTGCCAGCAGCCACCCACCGGGGATCTACGAGCAGTACTTC. Its translation: CASSHPPGIYEQYF.

CDR3 bases: TGTGCCAGCAGGCTAGCGGGGGGGCACGATGAGCAGTTCTTC. This gives the protein CASRLAGGHDEQFF. The V gene is TRBV12-3 or TRBV12-4, the J gene TRBJ2-1; 12 nucleotides match TRBD2. Germline trimming cut 6 bases from V and 8 bases from J; bases unmatched to any gene: 5. The CDR3 is 14 amino acids.

Only one count was recorded for this clonotype. The chain employs TRBV7-9 and TRBJ2-7; possible D gene TRBD1, 5 bases. Per the germline V gene, CDR1 is SEHNR and CDR2 is FQNEAQ (reference sequence). There are 12 residues in the CDR3. Trimming took off 5 bases at V and 5 bases at J, with 10 bases between the two ends. CDR3 residues: CASSRTLDEQYF. CDR3 in DNA: TGTGCCAGCAGCAGGACACTCGACGAGCAGTACTTC.

This clonotype was counted between two and nine times. V is TRBV3-1 and J is TRBJ1-1; D uncertain. The CDR3 contains 12 residues. Germline V lookup: CDR1 LGHDT, CDR2 YNNKEL (reference sequence). The V and J ends lost 0 bases and 8 bases respectively, with 7 bases between them. The CDR3 spells CASSQEPQEAFF. The CDR3 bases are TGTGCCAGCAGCCAAGAGCCCCAAGAAGCTTTCTTT.

Note on this clonotype: Given a much more abundant clone one base away, this may be a read error. V and J are TRBV7-9 and TRBJ1-3, with a possible D match to TRBD1 (5 bases). Germline values: CDR1 SEHNR, CDR2 FQNEAQ (reference sequence). The CDR3 totals 14 residues. For the CDR3, the DNA is TGTGCCAGCAGCGCCGGGACCTCTAGAAACACCATATATTTT. The encoded protein is CASSAGTSRNTIYF.

This clonotype was detected a few times. The chain couples TRBV6-2 or TRBV6-3 to TRBJ1-1, with 10 bases lining up with TRBD1. Germline V gene sequence: CDR1 MNHEY, CDR2 SVGEGT. The CDR3 extends over 14 amino acids. Trimming took 2 bases from V and 5 from J; bases not matched to a gene: 2. CDR3 in DNA: TGTGCCAGCAGTTACGGGGACAGGGGTACTGAAGCTTTCTTT. It encodes CASSYGDRGTEAFF.

The CDR3 region is CAIRGTGNGNTIYF. CDR3 bases: TGTGCCATCAGGGGGACAGGGAATGGAAACACCATATATTTT. This chain uses TRBV10-3 with TRBJ1-3; 9 bases fit TRBD1. V gave up 6 bases and J gave up 3 bases; unmatched junction bases: 3. Germline values: CDR1 ENHRY, CDR2 SYGVKD. This CDR3 is built from 14 residues.

The table lists this clonotype with a few counts. This chain joins TRBV9 and TRBJ2-1; D is undetermined. The germline CDR1 and CDR2 sequences are SGDLS and YYNGEE. There are 15 residues in the CDR3. V was pared by 1 base and J by 6 bases, with 14 bases between. In DNA form, the CDR3 reads TGTGCCAGCAGCGTAAGCCCCGGTATAGCCAATGAGCAGTTCTTC. It codes for CASSVSPGIANEQFF.

This clonotype was seen only a few times. Here the CDR3 reads CASSLAVAGEQYF. Written as DNA, the CDR3 is TGTGCCAGCAGCTTAGCTGTAGCCGGCGAGCAGTACTTC. The genes are TRBV7-8 and TRBJ2-7; no reliable D call. CDR3 length: 13 amino acids. The germline V gene has CDR1 SGHVS and CDR2 FQNEAQ. V lost 0 bases, J lost 6 bases, and 9 bases lay in between.

A few counts support this clonotype. The chain combines TRBV29-1 with TRBJ2-7; 7 nucleotides match TRBD2. The germline V gene has CDR1 SQVTM and CDR2 ANQGSEA. Trimming at V came to 7 bases and at J to 3 bases, leaving 6 bases not matched to a gene. The CDR3 has 12 amino acids. CDR3 sequence (DNA): TGCAGCGCGGGAGGAGAGTTCTACGAGCAGTACTTC. Protein: CSAGGEFYEQYF.

The chain employs TRBV6-6 and TRBJ1-1; the D is unclear. Germline V gene lookup returns CDR1 MNHNY and CDR2 SVGAGI (reference sequence). The CDR3 totals 11 residues. V lost 2 bases and J lost 5, with 3 bases in between. DNA for the CDR3: TGTGCCAGCAGTTACCGGACTGAAGCTTTCTTT. This sequence encodes CASSYRTEAFF.

This clonotype was counted only a few times. J is TRBJ1-1 and V is TRBV6-6, with D perhaps TRBD1 (6 bases). V was trimmed by 8 bases and J by 0 bases, leaving 10 bases between them. This CDR3 contains 13 residues. Germline CDR1 and CDR2: MNHNY and SVGAGI (reference sequence). The CDR3 spells CASSGAVNTEAFF. CDR3 in DNA: TGTGCCAGCTCAGGGGCGGTGAACACTGAAGCTTTCTTT.

This chain links TRBV2 with TRBJ1-5; D not resolved. The CDR3 is made up of 15 amino acids. Germline-derived CDR1 and CDR2 are SNHLY and FYNNEI. V lost 3 bases to trimming and J lost 0 bases, with 9 bases between them. The CDR3 sequence: CASSEDSYSNQPQHF. For the CDR3, the DNA is TGTGCCAGCAGTGAGGACTCCTATAGCAATCAGCCCCAGCATTTT.

This clonotype was seen many times. This chain connects TRBV7-9 to TRBJ1-1; D is undetermined. Trimming shortened V by 4 bases and J by 1 base, and 13 bases separated the two germline ends. The CDR3 covers 15 residues. Per germline, CDR1 SEHNR and CDR2 FQNEAQ (reference sequence). CDR3 DNA: TGTGCCAGCAGCTCCCTGGACGCTGGGAACACTGAAGCTTTCTTT. It specifies CASSSLDAGNTEAFF.

The V gene is TRBV6-5, the J gene TRBJ2-7; D gene unclear. The CDR3 runs 14 residues. Germline CDR1 MNHEY, CDR2 SVGAGI. With 6 bases removed from V and 2 bases from J, the gap between germline ends came to 14 bases. CDR3: CASRTPGRTYEQYF. CDR3 sequence (DNA): TGTGCCAGCAGGACACCCGGACGGACCTACGAGCAGTACTTC.

Many counts were recorded for this clonotype. The chain joins TRBV29-1 to TRBJ2-7; D is possibly TRBD2 (5 bases). The V gene lost 2 bases and the J gene lost 7 bases, with 9 bases spanning the gap. The CDR3 is 11 amino acids. The germline V gene encodes CDR1 SQVTM and CDR2 ANQGSEA. The CDR3 here is CSVERGREQYF. The CDR3 DNA follows: TGCAGCGTTGAACGGGGTAGAGAGCAGTACTTC.

This clonotype was detected many times. The rearrangement uses TRBV4-1 and TRBJ2-7, with D possibly TRBD1 on 5 matching bases. Per the germline V gene, CDR1 is MGHRA and CDR2 is YSYEKL. Trimming pared 0 bases from V and 2 bases from J, leaving 8 bases between. CDR3 length: 14 residues. The CDR3 DNA follows: TGCGCCAGCAGCCAAGAGCACAGGCCCTACGAGCAGTACTTC. It translates to CASSQEHRPYEQYF.

This chain connects TRBV2 to TRBJ2-3; D call uncertain. Trimming removed 1 base at V and 3 bases at J, with 5 bases between. The CDR3 covers 13 residues. The germline V gene encodes CDR1 SNHLY and CDR2 FYNNEI. CDR3 loop: CASSEGPTDTQYF. DNA of the CDR3: TGTGCCAGCAGTGAAGGTCCGACAGATACGCAGTATTTT. The variable domain in full, completed from reference TRBV2 and TRBJ2-3, reads EPEVTQTPSHQVTQMGQEVILRCVPISNHLYFYWYRQILGQKVEFLVSFYNNEISEKSEIFDDQFSVERPDGSNFTLKIRSTKLEDSAMYFCASSEGPTDTQYFGPGTRLTVL.

In its sample, this clonotype was seen a few times. The V gene is TRBV7-2, the J gene TRBJ1-1; 7 bases agree with TRBD1. CDR3 length: 14 residues. V lost 5 bases to trimming and J lost 4 bases; unmatched junction nucleotides: 7. CDR1 and CDR2 from the germline V gene are SGHTA and FQGNSA. The CDR3 loop reads CASSPGGKGTEAFF. The CDR3 bases are TGTGCCAGCAGCCCAGGGGGGAAAGGCACTGAAGCTTTCTTT.

This clonotype was counted only a few times. The chain has TRBV7-2 and TRBJ2-7; D remains ambiguous. Trimming removed 6 bases at V and 6 bases at J, with 15 bases between. This CDR3 region has 13 residues. Looked up from germline, CDR1 is SGHTA and CDR2 is FQGNSA. CDR3 in DNA: TGTGCCAGCAGACCCGGGTCCTCTCCCGAGCAGTACTTC. Its protein is CASRPGSSPEQYF.

This clonotype was counted between two and nine times. The gene calls are TRBV5-1 and TRBJ2-1; 7 bases fit TRBD2. Looked up from germline, CDR1 is SGHRS and CDR2 is YFSETQ. V shed 2 bases, J shed 4 bases, and the junction held 9 bases outside the gene matches. This CDR3 is 16 amino acids long. The CDR3 protein is CASSLISGGTYNEQFF. The CDR3, as DNA: TGCGCCAGCAGCTTAATTTCGGGGGGAACTTACAATGAGCAGTTCTTC.

This clonotype was recorded many times. The chain joins TRBV10-3 to TRBJ1-6, with a weak D call TRBD1 (5 bases). V was pared by 3 bases and J by 9 bases, with 15 bases between. CDR3 length: 15 amino acids. Germline V gene data show CDR1 as ENHRY and CDR2 as SYGVKD. CDR3 DNA: TGTGCCATCAGTGACAGGGCGCAAGGGCCTTCACCCCTCCACTTT. Its translation is CAISDRAQGPSPLHF.

The chain has TRBV13 and TRBJ1-6; D call uncertain. The CDR3 covers 16 residues. CDR1 is PRHDT, CDR2 FYEKMQ, per germline (reference sequence). Trimming stripped 1 base from V and 6 bases from J, with 13 bases between. The CDR3 nucleotides read TGTGCCAGCAGCTTAGTGTCGGGTGCGGCTAATTCACCCCTCCACTTT. Translated, it gives CASSLVSGAANSPLHF.

This clonotype came up many times. This sequence joins TRBV6-6 and TRBJ2-7, with 8 bases lining up with TRBD1. The germline V gene has CDR1 MNHNY and CDR2 SVGAGI (reference sequence). This CDR3 is 15 amino acids long. Trimming cost V 6 bases and J 3 bases; bases outside gene matches: 10. The CDR3 region is CASRNPRTGFYEQYF. The CDR3 nucleotides read TGTGCCAGCAGGAACCCCCGGACAGGGTTCTACGAGCAGTACTTC.